This T cell receptor beta chain was captured by sequencing in a study of cytomegalovirus exposure and HLA in healthy donors. Notes on this clone: What it binds is unknown.

Study results and limitations: Certain sequence variants were highly shared and formed a cluster, and this cluster was likely a sequencing artifact.

The PCR ran on 60 Vbeta and 13 Jbeta primers. Assay used: immunoSEQ multiplex PCR; TCRdb lists only in-frame clones, some missing. The table shows just over 150,000 clones, with around 84% occurring only once. Germline V gives CDR1 ENHRY, CDR2 SYGVKD. The V gene lost 7 bases and the J gene lost 4 bases, with 13 bases spanning the gap. The CDR3 sequence is 14 residues long. V gene TRBV10-3 combines with J gene TRBJ2-2; a weak D match, TRBD2 (7 bases). Sequenced: PBMCs. This clonotype was obtained from a man between 18 and 35 years old in good health and CMV-seronegative. The CDR3 loop is CAINGGPGTGELFF. The CDR3 coding sequence is TGTGCCATCAACGGGGGGCCCGGCACCGGGGAGCTGTTTTTT.